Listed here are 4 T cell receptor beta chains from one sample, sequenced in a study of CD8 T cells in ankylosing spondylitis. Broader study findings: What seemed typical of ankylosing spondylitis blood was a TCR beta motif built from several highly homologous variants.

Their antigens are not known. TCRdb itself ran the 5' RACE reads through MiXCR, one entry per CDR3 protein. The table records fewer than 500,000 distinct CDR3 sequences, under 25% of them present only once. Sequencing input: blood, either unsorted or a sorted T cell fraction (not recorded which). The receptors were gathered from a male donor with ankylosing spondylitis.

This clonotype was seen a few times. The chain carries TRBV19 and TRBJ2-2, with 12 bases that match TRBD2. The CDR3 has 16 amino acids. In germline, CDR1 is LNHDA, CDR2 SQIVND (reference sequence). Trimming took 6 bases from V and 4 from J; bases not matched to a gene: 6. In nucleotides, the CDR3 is TGTGCCAGTAGAGATGAACTAGCGGGAGGCACCGGGGAGCTGTTTTTT. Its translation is CASRDELAGGTGELFF.

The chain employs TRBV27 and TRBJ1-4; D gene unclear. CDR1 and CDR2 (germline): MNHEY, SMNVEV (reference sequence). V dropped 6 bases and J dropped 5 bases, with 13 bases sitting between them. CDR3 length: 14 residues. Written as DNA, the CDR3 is TGTGCCAGCAGAAGGTTTGTGGAAAATGAAAAACTGTTTTTT. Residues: CASRRFVENEKLFF.

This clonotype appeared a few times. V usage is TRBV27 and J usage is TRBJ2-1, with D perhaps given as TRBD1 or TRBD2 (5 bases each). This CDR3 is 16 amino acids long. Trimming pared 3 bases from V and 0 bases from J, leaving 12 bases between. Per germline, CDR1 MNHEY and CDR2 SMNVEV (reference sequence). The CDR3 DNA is TGTGCCAGCAGTTTTGGGACGGAAAACTCCTACAATGAGCAGTTCTTC. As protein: CASSFGTENSYNEQFF.

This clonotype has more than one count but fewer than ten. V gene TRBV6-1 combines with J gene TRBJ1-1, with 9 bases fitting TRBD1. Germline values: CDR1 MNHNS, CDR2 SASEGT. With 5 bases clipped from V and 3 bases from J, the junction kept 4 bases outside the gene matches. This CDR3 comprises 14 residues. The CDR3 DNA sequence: TGTGCCAGCAGTAAAAGACAGGGGGACACTGAAGCTTTCTTT. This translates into CASSKRQGDTEAFF.